One and the same sample provided the 15 T cell receptor beta chains below, sequenced in a study of blood T cell repertoires in COVID-19. Clones were sequenced by immunoSEQ multiplex PCR, and TCRdb holds only the in-frame ones, with some missing. Of some 80,000 clones detected, roughly 84% appear once; the ten largest clones hold roughly 3.5%. Sequencing was carried out using peripheral blood. The source is a man aged 50-59 years with acute or convalescent COVID-19.

The chain uses TRBV30 and TRBJ2-5, with 7 nucleotides matching TRBD1. Trimming cost V 3 bases and J 5 bases; bases outside gene matches: 6. The germline gives CDR1 GTSNPN, CDR2 SVGIG (reference sequence). The CDR3 extends over 13 amino acids. The CDR3 here is CAWRSRGRETQYF. CDR3 coding DNA: TGTGCCTGGAGGTCGAGGGGGCGGGAGACCCAGTACTTC.

This clone showed up just once. CDR3 DNA: TGTGCCAGTAGCCCGGGACTGGGCCCCAAGACCCAGTACTTC. Protein sequence: CASSPGLGPKTQYF. The chain links TRBV19 to TRBJ2-5; TRBD2 is a possible D gene (6 bases). This CDR3 comprises 14 residues. Trimming took off 6 bases at V and 6 bases at J, with 17 bases between the two ends. CDR1 and CDR2 from the germline V gene are LNHDA and SQIVND (reference sequence). Filled out from reference TRBV19 and TRBJ2-5, the complete variable domain reads DGGITQSPKYLFRKEGQNVTLSCEQNLNHDAMYWYRQDPGQGLRLIYYSQIVNDFQKGDIAEGYSVSREKKESFPLTVTSAQKNPTAFYLCASSPGLGPKTQYFGPGTRLLVL.

This chain connects TRBV11-2 to TRBJ2-2, with TRBD1 matching over 10 bases. With 5 bases clipped from V and 13 bases from J, the junction kept 7 bases outside the gene matches. CDR1 and CDR2 (germline): SGHAT, FQNNGV. The length of the CDR3 is 13 residues. The CDR3 DNA follows: TGTGCCAGCAGCCGCCGACAGGGGGCAGCGCTGTTTTTT. Translating it yields CASSRRQGAALFF.

J is TRBJ1-1 and V is TRBV28, with 8 bases fitting TRBD1. This CDR3 is 17 amino acids long. After removal of 11 bases from V and 11 bases from J, the junction contained 28 bases not matched to a gene. Germline CDR1 reads MDHEN; CDR2 reads SYDVKM. CDR3 protein: CACPVTGQGLFYLLAFF. CDR3 coding DNA: TGTGCCTGCCCGGTGACAGGACAGGGTTTATTTTATTTGTTGGCTTTCTTT.

The rearrangement joins TRBV7-6 to TRBJ2-1; TRBD2 agrees at 13 bases. J gave up 9 bases and V 5 bases, and 7 bases lay outside the gene matches. The CDR3 totals 15 residues. The V gene's germline CDR1 is SGHVS and CDR2 FNYEAQ. CDR3 region: CASSARTSGSGEQFF. The CDR3 DNA follows: TGTGCCAGCAGCGCCCGGACTAGCGGGAGCGGTGAGCAGTTCTTC.

V and J are TRBV27 and TRBJ2-3; 7 bases map to TRBD1. Unmatched junction bases numbered 9, after V lost 6 bases and J lost 0 bases. The germline V gene has CDR1 MNHEY and CDR2 SMNVEV (reference sequence). The CDR3 runs 16 residues. The CDR3 DNA reads as TGTGCCAGCAGAGGGCCCCGGGACAGAAGCACAGATACGCAGTATTTT. It codes for CASRGPRDRSTDTQYF.

CDR3 loop: CASSPVGQENTEAFF. The CDR3 DNA follows: TGTGCCAGCTCACCCGTGGGACAGGAAAACACTGAAGCTTTCTTT. The chain recombines TRBV18 with TRBJ1-1; TRBD1 matches 8 bases. CDR1 KGHSH and CDR2 LQKENI come from the germline V gene. CDR3 length equals 15 residues. V lost 3 bases and J lost 2; bases outside the gene matches: 5.

The rearrangement uses TRBV11-3 and TRBJ2-7; 7 positions agree with TRBD1. The V and J ends lost 5 bases and 5 bases, in that order; junction bases with no gene match: 18. CDR1 is SGHNT, CDR2 YENEEA, per germline. The CDR3 extends over 17 amino acids. CDR3 sequence reads: CASSGRDRPHTGNEQYF. The DNA for the CDR3 is TGTGCCAGCAGCGGCCGGGACAGACCTCATACGGGTAACGAGCAGTACTTC.

The rearrangement uses TRBV10-3 and TRBJ2-3; TRBD2 matches 8 bases. Germline CDR1 reads ENHRY; CDR2 reads SYGVKD. This CDR3 is 15 amino acids long. The J segment lost 0 bases and the V segment lost 3 bases, leaving 2 bases of the junction unmatched. The CDR3 DNA reads as TGTGCCATCAGTGACGGGGGGGGGAGCACAGATACGCAGTATTTT. Its protein product is CAISDGGGSTDTQYF.

CDR3 loop: CASSLPRGNTEAFF. In DNA, the CDR3 is TGTGCCAGCAGCTTACCCCGGGGAAACACTGAAGCTTTCTTT. The rearrangement uses TRBV13 and TRBJ1-1; no firm D call. Germline loops: CDR1 PRHDT, CDR2 FYEKMQ (reference sequence). The CDR3 runs 14 residues. Trimming removed 2 bases at V and 2 bases at J, with 9 bases between.

The V and J genes are TRBV11-2 and TRBJ2-3; 7 bases map to TRBD1. This CDR3 is 16 amino acids long. CDR1 and CDR2 (germline): SGHAT, FQNNGV. The V gene end was trimmed by 4 bases and the J gene end by 5 bases; junction bases not matched to a gene: 12. The CDR3 loop is CASSSGPDREIDTQYF. CDR3 nucleotides: TGTGCCAGCAGCTCTGGCCCTGACAGGGAGATAGATACGCAGTATTTT.

CDR3 DNA: TGTGCCAGCAGTCGGCTTGGGCGACAGGAAGCTATTAACTATGGCTACACCTTC. Encoded protein: CASSRLGRQEAINYGYTF. The chain carries TRBV6-2 or TRBV6-3 and TRBJ1-2; possible D gene TRBD1, 6 bases. Germline assignment: CDR1 MNHEY and CDR2 SVGEGT. The CDR3 length is 18 residues. Trimming pared 5 bases from V and 1 base from J, leaving 23 bases between.

The rearrangement links TRBV6-5 to TRBJ2-7; TRBD1 matches at 9 bases. CDR3 size: 15 residues. Germline CDR1 MNHEY, CDR2 SVGAGI. V shed 0 bases and J 1 base; nucleotides not matched to a gene: 1. Here the CDR3 DNA reads TGTGCCAGCAGTTACTCGGGACAGGGATCCTACGAGCAGTACTTC. Residues: CASSYSGQGSYEQYF.

The chain links TRBV29-1 to TRBJ2-7; 10 nucleotides agree with TRBD2. This CDR3 has 16 amino acids. Germline V gene sequence: CDR1 SQVTM, CDR2 ANQGSEA. Trimming at V came to 0 bases and at J to 6 bases, leaving 11 bases not matched to a gene. CDR3 residues: CSVEDQTSGLFREQYF. The CDR3 nucleotides read TGCAGCGTTGAAGATCAGACTAGCGGGCTTTTTCGCGAGCAGTACTTC.

This chain links TRBV7-2 with TRBJ2-7, with 9 positions matching TRBD2. This CDR3 is built from 16 residues. The ends lost 2 bases at V and 3 bases at J; junction bases unmatched: 8. Germline-derived CDR1 and CDR2 are SGHTA and FQGNSA. This CDR3 reads CASSLFLAGSGYEQYF. DNA of the CDR3: TGTGCCAGCAGCTTATTCCTAGCGGGGTCAGGCTACGAGCAGTACTTC.